This T cell receptor beta chain was sequenced in a study of cytomegalovirus exposure and HLA in healthy donors. It was with 60 Vbeta and 13 Jbeta primers that the PCR ran. Method: immunoSEQ multiplex PCR; TCRdb's copy keeps in-frame clones and lacks some. The sample has roughly 130,000 clones, around 72% seen once; the top ten hold approximately 2.9%. The CDR3 contains 15 residues. V was clipped by 2 bases and J by 1 base; unmatched bases: 4. Germline V gene data show CDR1 as MNHNS and CDR2 as SASEGT. Comment on this clone: No antigen is known for it.

Findings and limits, study-wide: Indistinguishable V segments, including TRBV6-2 and TRBV6-3, were excluded. Analyzed later, most CMV-associated TCR beta chains appeared HLA-restricted. Most TCR sequences were seen very rarely across donors, but some public TCRs occurred in many.

V gene TRBV6-1 combines with J gene TRBJ2-7, with TRBD2 matching over 8 bases. The sequence was collected from a human donor in good health. Sequencing input: PBMCs. CDR3 sequence: CASSEMTGGSYEQYF. The CDR3 DNA reads as TGTGCCAGCAGTGAAATGACGGGGGGGTCCTACGAGCAGTACTTC.